This TCR beta chain was recovered during a study of blood T cell repertoires in COVID-19. A single count supports this clone. The CDR3 consists of 16 residues. CDR1 MDHEN and CDR2 SYDVKM come from the germline V gene. Trimming cost V 5 bases and J 4 bases; bases outside gene matches: 10. Across about two dozen US areas, participants ranged in age from about 18 to 100 years. Per the authors' pipeline: Amplifying reference gene primers gave estimates of nucleated cell counts. Sequencing was performed with immunoSEQ multiplex PCR; in TCRdb, only in-frame clones are kept and a portion is missing. V and J calls and clone size are given by that table; D and trimming were obtained from the DNA. Of 400,000 to 500,000 clones detected, approximately 90% appear once; the ten largest clones hold 1.4%.

The receptor's source is a woman aged 18-29 years who had been exposed to COVID-19. The rearrangement joins TRBV28 to TRBJ2-3, with 9 nucleotides matching TRBD1. Specimen: PBMCs or T cells enriched from blood (not recorded which). The CDR3 DNA is TGTGCCAGCAGTCAAATCGGGACAGGGAAAGCAGATACGCAGTATTTT. Translated, it gives CASSQIGTGKADTQYF.